The 12 T cell receptor beta chains below were found in one sample sequenced in a study of T cells expressing NK-cell markers. TCRdb re-called the 5' RACE reads; one entry per CDR3 protein, DNA not given. The sample data list 350,000 to 400,000 distinct CDR3 sequences. The sequenced sample was blood T cells: a sorted CD56 or NKG2C T cell subset, CD4+ or CD8+ T cells, or bulk PBMC T cells (not recorded which). The source of these receptors is a woman aged 45-65 years in good health.

This chain connects TRBV12-3 or TRBV12-4 to TRBJ1-2; TCRdb calls TRBD1, which cannot be checked without DNA. The CDR3 extends over 13 amino acids. CDR3 sequence: CASSPGPTYGYTF.

The chain joins TRBV2 to TRBJ2-2. This CDR3 is 14 amino acids long. The germline V gene has CDR1 SNHLY and CDR2 FYNNEI. CDR3 protein: CASSEVRNTGELFF.

V gene TRBV7-8 combines with J gene TRBJ2-5; TCRdb calls TRBD1, which cannot be checked without DNA. The CDR3 runs to 15 residues. Germline CDR1 reads SGHVS; CDR2 reads FQNEAQ. The CDR3 region is CASSFRQGQGETQYF.

The chain has TRBV3-1 and TRBJ1-4; the D gene TCRdb calls, TRBD1, cannot be checked with no DNA. Germline V gene data show CDR1 as LGHDT and CDR2 as YNNKEL (reference sequence). This CDR3 spans 15 amino acids. The CDR3 sequence: CASSQVGQFNQKLFF.

The chain couples TRBV20-1 to TRBJ2-5; TCRdb reports TRBD1, a call that lacks DNA to check it against. The CDR3 contains 17 residues. CDR1 DFQATT and CDR2 SNEGSKA come from the germline V gene (reference sequence). The CDR3 region is CSARVAGVSWTQETQYF.

The chain couples TRBV20-1 to TRBJ2-3; lacking DNA, the TRBD2 call made by TCRdb goes unchecked. The CDR3 length is 16 residues. Germline CDR1 reads DFQATT; CDR2 reads SNEGSKA (reference sequence). CDR3 residues: CSARDLKREWEDTQYF.

This chain uses TRBV24-1 with TRBJ2-1; TCRdb's assignment of TRBD1 cannot be checked, as there is no DNA. CDR1 is KGHDR and CDR2 is SFDVKD in the germline V gene. This CDR3 contains 15 residues. CDR3 amino acids: CATSDFGRDRNEQFF.

The rearrangement joins TRBV6-5 to TRBJ1-5. CDR1 is MNHEY, CDR2 SVGAGI, per germline. This CDR3 contains 15 residues. This CDR3 reads CASSRDHYSNQPQHF.

The rearrangement uses TRBV5-1 and TRBJ1-2. The CDR3 sequence is 13 residues long. Germline V lookup: CDR1 SGHRS, CDR2 YFSETQ. The CDR3 here is CASSGGTPYGYTF.

V gene TRBV12-3 or TRBV12-4 combines with J gene TRBJ2-2; TCRdb's D call of TRBD2 is untestable without DNA. This CDR3 has 15 residues. The CDR3 sequence is CASSPKALKGGELFF.

The chain uses TRBV19 and TRBJ2-2; there is no DNA to check the TCRdb D call of TRBD1. CDR1 and CDR2 (germline): LNHDA, SQIVND (reference sequence). The CDR3 consists of 13 residues. The CDR3 loop reads CASMSKGSGELFF.

The V gene is TRBV6-5, the J gene TRBJ2-3. There are 13 residues in the CDR3. CDR1 and CDR2 (germline): MNHEY, SVGAGI. CDR3 loop: CASSKQPRDTQYF.